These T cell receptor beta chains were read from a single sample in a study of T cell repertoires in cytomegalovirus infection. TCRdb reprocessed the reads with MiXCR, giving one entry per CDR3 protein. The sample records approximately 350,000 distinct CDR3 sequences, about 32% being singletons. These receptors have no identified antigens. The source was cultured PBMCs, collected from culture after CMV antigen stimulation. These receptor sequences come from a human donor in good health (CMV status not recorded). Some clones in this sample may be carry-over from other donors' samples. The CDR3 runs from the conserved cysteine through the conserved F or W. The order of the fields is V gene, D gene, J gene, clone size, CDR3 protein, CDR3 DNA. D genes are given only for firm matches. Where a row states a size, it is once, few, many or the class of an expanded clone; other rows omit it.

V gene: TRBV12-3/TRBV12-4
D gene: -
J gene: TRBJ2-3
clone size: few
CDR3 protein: CASSPGTGPRDTQYF
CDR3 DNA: TGTGCCAGCAGTCCCGGGACCGGCCCCAGAGATACGCAGTATTTT

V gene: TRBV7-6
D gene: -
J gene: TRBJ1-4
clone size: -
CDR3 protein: CASSLIPGEKLFF
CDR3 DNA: TGTGCCAGCAGCTTAATTCCTGGCGAAAAACTGTTTTTT

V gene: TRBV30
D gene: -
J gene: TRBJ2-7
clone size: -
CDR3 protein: CAWSAYMGPLNEQYF
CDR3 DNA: TGTGCCTGGAGTGCTTATATGGGACCTTTGAACGAGCAGTACTTC

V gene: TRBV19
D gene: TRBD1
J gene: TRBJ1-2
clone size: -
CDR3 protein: CASRDGQGPYGYTF
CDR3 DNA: TGTGCCAGTAGGGACGGACAGGGACCCTATGGCTACACCTTC

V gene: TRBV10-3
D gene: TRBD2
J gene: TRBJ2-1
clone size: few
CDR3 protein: CAISGLARENGDEQFF
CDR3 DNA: TGTGCCATCAGTGGACTAGCCCGGGAGAATGGGGATGAGCAGTTCTTC

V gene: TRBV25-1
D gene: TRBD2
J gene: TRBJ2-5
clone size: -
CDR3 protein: CASSDPYPERGGETQYF
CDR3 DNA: TGTGCCAGCAGTGATCCGTACCCCGAGCGGGGGGGGGAGACCCAGTACTTC

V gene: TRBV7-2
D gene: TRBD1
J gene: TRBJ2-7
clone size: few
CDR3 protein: CASSTQGTVSYEQYF
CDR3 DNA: TGTGCCAGCAGCACCCAAGGGACAGTCTCCTACGAGCAGTACTTC

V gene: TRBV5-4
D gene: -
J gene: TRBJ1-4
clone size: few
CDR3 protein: CASSPRTDPTNEKLFF
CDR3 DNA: TGTGCCAGCAGCCCAAGGACCGATCCAACTAATGAAAAACTGTTTTTT

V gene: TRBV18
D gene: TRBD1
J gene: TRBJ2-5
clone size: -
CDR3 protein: CASSPTGADQETQYF
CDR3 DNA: TGTGCCAGCTCACCGACAGGGGCCGACCAAGAGACCCAGTACTTC

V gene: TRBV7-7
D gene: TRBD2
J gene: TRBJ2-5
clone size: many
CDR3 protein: CASSLDGLGQETQYF
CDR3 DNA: TGTGCTAGCAGCTTGGACGGACTAGGCCAAGAGACCCAGTACTTC

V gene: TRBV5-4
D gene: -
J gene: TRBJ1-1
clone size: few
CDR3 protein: CASSLWGPGEVREAFF
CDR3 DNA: TGTGCCAGCAGCTTGTGGGGTCCAGGGGAGGTTCGTGAGGCTTTCTTT

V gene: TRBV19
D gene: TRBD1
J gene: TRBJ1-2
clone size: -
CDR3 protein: CASSVTRDRGPYGYTF
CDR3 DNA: TGTGCCAGTAGTGTTACCCGGGACAGGGGACCCTATGGCTACACCTTC

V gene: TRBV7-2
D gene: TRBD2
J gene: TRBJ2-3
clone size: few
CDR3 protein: CASSLWAGGGSDTQYF
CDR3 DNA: TGTGCCAGCAGCTTATGGGCGGGAGGGGGCTCAGATACGCAGTATTTT

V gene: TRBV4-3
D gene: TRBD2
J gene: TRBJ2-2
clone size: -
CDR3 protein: CASSQDSLAGNTGELFF
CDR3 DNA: TGCGCCAGCAGCCAAGATTCCCTAGCGGGGAACACCGGGGAGCTGTTTTTT

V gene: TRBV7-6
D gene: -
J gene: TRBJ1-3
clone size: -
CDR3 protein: CASSLAQGPGNTIYF
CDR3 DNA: TGTGCCAGCAGCTTAGCCCAGGGGCCTGGAAACACCATATATTTT

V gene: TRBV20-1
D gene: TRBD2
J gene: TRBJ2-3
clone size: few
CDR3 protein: CSESELAGTDTQYF
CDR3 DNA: TGCAGTGAGTCGGAACTAGCGGGCACAGATACGCAGTATTTT

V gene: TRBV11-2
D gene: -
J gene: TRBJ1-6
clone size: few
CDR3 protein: CASSLATMTASSSYNSPLHF
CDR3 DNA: TGTGCCAGCAGCTTAGCCACAATGACAGCTTCAAGCTCCTATAATTCACCCCTCCACTTT

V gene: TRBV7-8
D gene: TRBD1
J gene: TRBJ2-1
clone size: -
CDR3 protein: CASSPDRGLWDEQFF
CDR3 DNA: TGTGCCAGCAGCCCGGACAGGGGGCTTTGGGATGAGCAGTTCTTC

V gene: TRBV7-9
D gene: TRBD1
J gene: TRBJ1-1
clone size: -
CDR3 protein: CASSSSGQGGDTEAFF
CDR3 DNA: TGTGCCAGCAGCAGCTCGGGACAGGGCGGGGACACTGAAGCTTTCTTT

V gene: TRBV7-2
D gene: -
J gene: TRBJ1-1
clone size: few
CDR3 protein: CASSLATGARLTEAFF
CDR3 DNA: TGTGCCAGCAGCTTAGCGACGGGGGCGAGATTGACTGAAGCTTTCTTT

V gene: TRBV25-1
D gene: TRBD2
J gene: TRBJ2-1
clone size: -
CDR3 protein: CASSDLLSGSYNEQFF
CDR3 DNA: TGTGCCAGCAGTGATCTGTTGAGCGGGAGCTACAATGAGCAGTTCTTC

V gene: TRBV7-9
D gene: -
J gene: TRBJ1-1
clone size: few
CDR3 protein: CASSPIWGLNTEAFF
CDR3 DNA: TGTGCCAGCAGCCCCATTTGGGGTCTCAACACTGAAGCTTTCTTT

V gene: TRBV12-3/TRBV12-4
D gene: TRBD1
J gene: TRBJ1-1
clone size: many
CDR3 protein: CASSPRGQVGTEAFF
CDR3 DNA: TGTGCCAGCAGTCCCCGGGGACAGGTGGGCACTGAAGCTTTCTTT

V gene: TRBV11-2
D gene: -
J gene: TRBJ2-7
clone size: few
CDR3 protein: CASSLGGAGQYF
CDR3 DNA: TGTGCCAGCAGCTTAGGAGGGGCCGGGCAGTACTTC

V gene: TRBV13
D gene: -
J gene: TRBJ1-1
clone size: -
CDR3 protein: CASTPVVAAENTEAFF
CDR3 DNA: TGTGCCAGCACCCCAGTGGTCGCTGCGGAGAACACTGAAGCTTTCTTT

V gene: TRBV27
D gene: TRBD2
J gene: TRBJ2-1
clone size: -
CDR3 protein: CASSLSAGAVNEQFF
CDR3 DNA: TGTGCCAGCAGTTTATCAGCGGGAGCAGTCAATGAGCAGTTCTTC

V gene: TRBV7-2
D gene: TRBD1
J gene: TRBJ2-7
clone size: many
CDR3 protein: CASSLVWTGNDEQYF
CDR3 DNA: TGTGCCAGCAGCTTAGTCTGGACAGGGAACGACGAGCAGTACTTC